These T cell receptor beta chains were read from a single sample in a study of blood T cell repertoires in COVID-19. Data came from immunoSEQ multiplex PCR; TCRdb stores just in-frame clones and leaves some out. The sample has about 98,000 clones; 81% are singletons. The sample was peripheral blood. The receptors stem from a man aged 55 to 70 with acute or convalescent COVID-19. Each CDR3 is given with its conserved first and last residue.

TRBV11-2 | CASSLDRGTQGYTF
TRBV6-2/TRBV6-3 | CASSSLTGGFSPLHF
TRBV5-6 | CASSLRGGGAGELFF
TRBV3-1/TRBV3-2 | CASSQAVAGGNEQFF
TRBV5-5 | CASSFLQGASNQPQHF
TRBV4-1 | CASSQDPRRTVFEAFF
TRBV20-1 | CSASAVMNTEAFF
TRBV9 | CASTRERHYGYTF
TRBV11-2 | CASSLYGGLDYNEQFF
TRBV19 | CASMGTVGHGYTF
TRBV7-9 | CASEGLILGGYTF